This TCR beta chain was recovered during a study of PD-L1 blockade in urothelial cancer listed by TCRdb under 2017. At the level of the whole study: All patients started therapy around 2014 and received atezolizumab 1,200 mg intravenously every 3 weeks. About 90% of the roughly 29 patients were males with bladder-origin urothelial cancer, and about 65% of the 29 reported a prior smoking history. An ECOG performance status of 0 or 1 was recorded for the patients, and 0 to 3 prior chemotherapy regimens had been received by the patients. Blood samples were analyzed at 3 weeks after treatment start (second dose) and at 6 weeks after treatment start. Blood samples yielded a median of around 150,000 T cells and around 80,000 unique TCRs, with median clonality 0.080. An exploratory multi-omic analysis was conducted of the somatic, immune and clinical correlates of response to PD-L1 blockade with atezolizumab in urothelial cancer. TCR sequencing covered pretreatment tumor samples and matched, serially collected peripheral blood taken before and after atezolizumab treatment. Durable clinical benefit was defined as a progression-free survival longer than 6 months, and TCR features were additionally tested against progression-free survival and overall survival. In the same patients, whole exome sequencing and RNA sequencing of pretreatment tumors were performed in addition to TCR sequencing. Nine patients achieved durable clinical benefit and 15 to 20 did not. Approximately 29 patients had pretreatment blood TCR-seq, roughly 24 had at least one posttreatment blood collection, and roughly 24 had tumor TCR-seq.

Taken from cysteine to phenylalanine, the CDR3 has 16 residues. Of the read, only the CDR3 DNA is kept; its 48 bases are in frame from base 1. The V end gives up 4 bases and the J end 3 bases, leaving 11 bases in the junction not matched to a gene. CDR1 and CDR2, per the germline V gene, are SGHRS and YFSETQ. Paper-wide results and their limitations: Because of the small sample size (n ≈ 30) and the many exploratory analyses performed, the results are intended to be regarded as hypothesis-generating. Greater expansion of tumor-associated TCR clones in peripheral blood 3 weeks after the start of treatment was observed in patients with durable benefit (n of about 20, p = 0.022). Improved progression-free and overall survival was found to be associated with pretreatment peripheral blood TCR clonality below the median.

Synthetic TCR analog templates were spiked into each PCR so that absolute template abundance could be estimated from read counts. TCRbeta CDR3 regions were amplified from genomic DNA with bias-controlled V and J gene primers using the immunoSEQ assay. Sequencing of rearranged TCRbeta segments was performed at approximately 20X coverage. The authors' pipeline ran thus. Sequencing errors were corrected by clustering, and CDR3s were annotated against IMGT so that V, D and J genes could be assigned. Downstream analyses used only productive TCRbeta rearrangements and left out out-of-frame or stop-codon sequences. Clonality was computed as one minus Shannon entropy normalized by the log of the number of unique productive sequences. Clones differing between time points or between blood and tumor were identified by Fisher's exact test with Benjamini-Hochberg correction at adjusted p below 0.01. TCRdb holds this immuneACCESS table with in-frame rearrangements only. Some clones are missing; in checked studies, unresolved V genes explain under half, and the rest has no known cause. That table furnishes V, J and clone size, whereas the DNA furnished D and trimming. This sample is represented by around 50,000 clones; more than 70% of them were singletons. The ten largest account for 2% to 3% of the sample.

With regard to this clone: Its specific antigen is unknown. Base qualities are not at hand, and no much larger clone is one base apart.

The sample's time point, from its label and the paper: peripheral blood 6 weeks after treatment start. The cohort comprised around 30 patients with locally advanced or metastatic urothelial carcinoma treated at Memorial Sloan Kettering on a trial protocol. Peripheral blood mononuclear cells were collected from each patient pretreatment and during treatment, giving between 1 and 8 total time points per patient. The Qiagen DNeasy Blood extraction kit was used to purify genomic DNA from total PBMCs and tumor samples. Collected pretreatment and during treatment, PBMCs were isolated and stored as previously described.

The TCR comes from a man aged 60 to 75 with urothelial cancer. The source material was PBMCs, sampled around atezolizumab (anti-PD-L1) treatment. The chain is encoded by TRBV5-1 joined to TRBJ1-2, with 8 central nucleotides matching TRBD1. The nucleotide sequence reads TGCGCCAGCAGCAACTTACCGGGACAGGAGGACTATGGCTACACCTTC. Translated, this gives CASSNLPGQEDYGYTF.